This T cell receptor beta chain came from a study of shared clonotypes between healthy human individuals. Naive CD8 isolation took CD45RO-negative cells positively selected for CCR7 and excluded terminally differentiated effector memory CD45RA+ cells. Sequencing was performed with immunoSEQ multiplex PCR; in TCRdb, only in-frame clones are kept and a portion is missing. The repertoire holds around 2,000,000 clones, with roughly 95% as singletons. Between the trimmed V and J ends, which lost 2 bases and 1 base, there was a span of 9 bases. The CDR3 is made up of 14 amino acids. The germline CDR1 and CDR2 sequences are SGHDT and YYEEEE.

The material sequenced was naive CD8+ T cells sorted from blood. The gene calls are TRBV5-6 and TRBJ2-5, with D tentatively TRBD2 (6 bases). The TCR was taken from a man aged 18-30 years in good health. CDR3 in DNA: TGTGCCAGCAGCTTAGGGGACTTCCAAGAGACCCAGTACTTC. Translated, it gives CASSLGDFQETQYF.